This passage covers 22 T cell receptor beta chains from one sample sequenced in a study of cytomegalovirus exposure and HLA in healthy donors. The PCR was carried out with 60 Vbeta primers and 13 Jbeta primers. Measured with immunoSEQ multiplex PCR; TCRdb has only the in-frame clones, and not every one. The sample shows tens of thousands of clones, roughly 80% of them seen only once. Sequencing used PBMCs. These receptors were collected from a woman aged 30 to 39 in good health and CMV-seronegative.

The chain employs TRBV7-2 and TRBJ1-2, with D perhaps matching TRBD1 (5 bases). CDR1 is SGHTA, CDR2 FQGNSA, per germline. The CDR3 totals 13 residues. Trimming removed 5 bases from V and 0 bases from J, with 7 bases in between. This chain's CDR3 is CASSPQANYGYTF. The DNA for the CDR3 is TGTGCCAGCAGCCCACAGGCTAACTATGGCTACACCTTC.

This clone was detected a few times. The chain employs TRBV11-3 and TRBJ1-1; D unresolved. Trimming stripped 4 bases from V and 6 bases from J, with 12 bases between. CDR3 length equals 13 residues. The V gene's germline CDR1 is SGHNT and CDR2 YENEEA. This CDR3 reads CASSSPRFPEAFF. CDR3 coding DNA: TGTGCCAGCAGCTCCCCGAGGTTCCCTGAAGCTTTCTTT. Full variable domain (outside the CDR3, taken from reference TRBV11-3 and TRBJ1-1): EAGVVQSPRYKIIEKKQPVAFWCNPISGHNTLYWYLQNLGQGPELLIRYENEEAVDDSQLPKDRFSAERLKGVDSTLKIQPAELGDSAVYLCASSSPRFPEAFFGQGTRLTVV.

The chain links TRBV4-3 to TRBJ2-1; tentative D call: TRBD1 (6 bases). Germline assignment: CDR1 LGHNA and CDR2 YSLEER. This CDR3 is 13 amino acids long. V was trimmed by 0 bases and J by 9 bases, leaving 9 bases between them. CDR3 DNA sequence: TGCGCCAGCAGCCAAGAGGGGGCGGGTGAGCAGTTCTTC. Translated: CASSQEGAGEQFF.

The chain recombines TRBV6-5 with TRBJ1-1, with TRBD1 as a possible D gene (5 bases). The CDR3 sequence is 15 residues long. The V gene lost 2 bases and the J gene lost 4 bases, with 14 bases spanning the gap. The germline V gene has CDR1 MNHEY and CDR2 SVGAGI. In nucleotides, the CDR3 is TGTGCCAGCAGTTACCCCGGGACTGGCACCACTGAAGCTTTCTTT. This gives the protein CASSYPGTGTTEAFF.

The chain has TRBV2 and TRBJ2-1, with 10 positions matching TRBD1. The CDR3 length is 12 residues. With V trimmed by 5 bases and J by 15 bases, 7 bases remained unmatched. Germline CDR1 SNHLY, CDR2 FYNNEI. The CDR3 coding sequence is TGTGCCAGCAGTTCTGACCGGGACAGGGGGTTCTTC. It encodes CASSSDRDRGFF.

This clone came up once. CDR3 nucleotide sequence: TGTGCCACCAGCAGATCAGGGGAGAATGAGCAGTTCTTC. Protein: CATSRSGENEQFF. The chain carries TRBV15 and TRBJ2-1; D is perhaps TRBD1 (6 bases). Germline V CDR1 and CDR2: LNHNV, YYDKDF (reference sequence). The CDR3 loop spans 13 amino acids. Trimming took 2 bases from V and 7 from J, leaving 9 bases between them.

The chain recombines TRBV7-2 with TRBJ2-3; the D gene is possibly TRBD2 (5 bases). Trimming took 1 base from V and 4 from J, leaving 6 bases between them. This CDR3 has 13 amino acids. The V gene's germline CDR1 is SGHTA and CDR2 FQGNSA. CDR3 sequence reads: CASSLVGADTQYF. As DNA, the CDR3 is TGTGCCAGCAGCTTAGTGGGAGCAGATACGCAGTATTTT.

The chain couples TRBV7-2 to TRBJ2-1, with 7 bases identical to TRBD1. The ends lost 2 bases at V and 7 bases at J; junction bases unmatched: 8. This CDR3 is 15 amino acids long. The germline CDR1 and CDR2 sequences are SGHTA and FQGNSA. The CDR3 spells CASSLYGQEVNEQFF. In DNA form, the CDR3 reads TGTGCCAGCAGCTTATATGGACAGGAGGTTAATGAGCAGTTCTTC. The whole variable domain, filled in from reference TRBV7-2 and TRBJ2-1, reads GAGVSQSPSNKVTEKGKDVELRCDPISGHTALYWYRQSLGQGLEFLIYFQGNSAPDKSGLPSDRFSAERTGGSVSTLTIQRTQQEDSAVYLCASSLYGQEVNEQFFGPGTRLTVL.

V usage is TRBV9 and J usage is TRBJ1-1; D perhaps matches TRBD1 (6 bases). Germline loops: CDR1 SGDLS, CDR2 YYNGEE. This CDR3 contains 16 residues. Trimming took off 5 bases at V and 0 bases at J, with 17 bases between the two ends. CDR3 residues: CASRARGLTLNTEAFF. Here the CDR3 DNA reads TGTGCCAGCAGGGCCAGGGGCCTCACACTGAACACTGAAGCTTTCTTT.

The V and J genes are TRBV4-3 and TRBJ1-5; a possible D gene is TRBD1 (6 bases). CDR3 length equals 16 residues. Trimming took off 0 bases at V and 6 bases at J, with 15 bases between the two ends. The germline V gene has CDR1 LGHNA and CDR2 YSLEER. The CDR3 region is CASSQELAGEGQPQHF. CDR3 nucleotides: TGCGCCAGCAGCCAAGAATTAGCAGGGGAGGGTCAGCCCCAGCATTTT.

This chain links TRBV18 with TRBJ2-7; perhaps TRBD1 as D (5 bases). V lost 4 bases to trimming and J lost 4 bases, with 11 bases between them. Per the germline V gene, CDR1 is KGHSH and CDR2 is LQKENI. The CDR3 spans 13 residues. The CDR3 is CASSQGSYYEQYF. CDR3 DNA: TGTGCCAGCTCACAGGGGTCGTATTACGAGCAGTACTTC. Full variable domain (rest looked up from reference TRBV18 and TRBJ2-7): NAGVMQNPRHLVRRRGQEARLRCSPMKGHSHVYWYRQLPEEGLKFMVYLQKENIIDESGMPKERFSAEFPKEGPSILRIQQVVRGDSAAYFCASSQGSYYEQYFGPGTRLTVT.

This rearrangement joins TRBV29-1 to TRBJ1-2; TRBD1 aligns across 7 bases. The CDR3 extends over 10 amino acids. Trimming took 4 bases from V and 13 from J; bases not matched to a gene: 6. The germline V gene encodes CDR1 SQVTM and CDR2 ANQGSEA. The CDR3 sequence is CSVGDRAVTF. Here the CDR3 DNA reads TGCAGCGTTGGTGACAGGGCCGTCACCTTC.

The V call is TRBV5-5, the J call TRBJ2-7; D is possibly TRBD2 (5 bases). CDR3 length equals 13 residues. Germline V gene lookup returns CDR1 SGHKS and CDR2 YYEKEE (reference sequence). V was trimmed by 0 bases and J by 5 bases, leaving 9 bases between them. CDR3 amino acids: CASSLERVDEQYV. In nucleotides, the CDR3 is TGTGCCAGCAGCTTGGAGAGGGTAGACGAGCAGTACGTC.

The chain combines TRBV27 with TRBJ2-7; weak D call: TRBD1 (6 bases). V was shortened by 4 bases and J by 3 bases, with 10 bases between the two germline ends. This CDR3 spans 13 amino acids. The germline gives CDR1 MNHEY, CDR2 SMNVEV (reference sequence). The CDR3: CASSSGQSYEQYF. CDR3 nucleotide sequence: TGTGCCAGCAGTTCCGGACAGAGCTACGAGCAGTACTTC.

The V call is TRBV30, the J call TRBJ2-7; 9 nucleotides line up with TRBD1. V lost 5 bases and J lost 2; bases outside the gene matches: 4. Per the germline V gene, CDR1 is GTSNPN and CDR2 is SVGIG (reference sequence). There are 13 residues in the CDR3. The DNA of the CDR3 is TGTGCCTGGGAGGGACAGGGCACCTACGAGCAGTACTTC. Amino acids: CAWEGQGTYEQYF.

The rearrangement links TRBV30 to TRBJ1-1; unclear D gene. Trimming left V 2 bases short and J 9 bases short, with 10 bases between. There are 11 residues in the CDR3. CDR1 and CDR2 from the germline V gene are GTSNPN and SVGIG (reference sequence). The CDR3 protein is CAWSPRTQAFF. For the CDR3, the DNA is TGTGCCTGGAGTCCCAGGACTCAAGCTTTCTTT.

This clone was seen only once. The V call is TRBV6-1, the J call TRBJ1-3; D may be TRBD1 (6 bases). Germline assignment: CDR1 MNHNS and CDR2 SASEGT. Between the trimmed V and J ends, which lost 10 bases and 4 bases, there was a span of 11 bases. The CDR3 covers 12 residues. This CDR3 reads CAIQGVGNTIYF. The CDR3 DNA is TGTGCCATACAGGGTGTAGGAAACACCATATATTTT.

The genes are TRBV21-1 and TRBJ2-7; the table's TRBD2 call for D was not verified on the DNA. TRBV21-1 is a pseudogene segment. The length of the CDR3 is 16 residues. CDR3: CASSKGGLAGRDEQYV. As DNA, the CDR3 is TGTGCCAGCAGCAAAGGCGGGCTAGCGGGACGTGACGAGCAGTACGTC.

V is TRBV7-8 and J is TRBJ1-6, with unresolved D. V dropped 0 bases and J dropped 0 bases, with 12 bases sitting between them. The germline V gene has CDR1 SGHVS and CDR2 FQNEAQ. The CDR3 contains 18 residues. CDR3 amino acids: CASSLATDLSSYNSPLHF. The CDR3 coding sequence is TGTGCCAGCAGCTTAGCGACCGACTTGAGCTCCTATAATTCACCCCTCCACTTT.

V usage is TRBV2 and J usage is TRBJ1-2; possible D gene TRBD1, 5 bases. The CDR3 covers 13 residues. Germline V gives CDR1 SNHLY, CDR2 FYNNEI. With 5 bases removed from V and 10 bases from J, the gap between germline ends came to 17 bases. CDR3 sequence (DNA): TGTGCCAGCAGTCGAAGGCAGGGCGGTCCCTACACCTTC. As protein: CASSRRQGGPYTF.

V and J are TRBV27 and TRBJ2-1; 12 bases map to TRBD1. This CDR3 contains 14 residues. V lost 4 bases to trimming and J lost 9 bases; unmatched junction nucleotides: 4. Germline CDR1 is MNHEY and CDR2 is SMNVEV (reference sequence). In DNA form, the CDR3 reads TGTGCCAGCAGTTCGGGGACAGGGGGCCTTGAGCAGTTCTTC. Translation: CASSSGTGGLEQFF.

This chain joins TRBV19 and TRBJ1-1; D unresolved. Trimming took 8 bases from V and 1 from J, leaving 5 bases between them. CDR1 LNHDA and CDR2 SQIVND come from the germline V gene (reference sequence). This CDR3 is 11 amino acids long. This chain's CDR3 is CASYRNTEAFF. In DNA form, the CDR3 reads TGTGCCAGTTACAGGAACACTGAAGCTTTCTTT.